One and the same sample provided the 9 T cell receptor beta chains below, sequenced in a study of T cells in Graves' hyperthyroidism and ophthalmopathy. RNA transcripts yielded amplified TCR beta CDR3 regions. Using the HTBI primer set, a first-round RT-PCR was run on the TCR CDR3. TCRdb reanalysed the multiplex PCR reads using MiXCR and keeps one entry per CDR3 protein. Among some 690,000 distinct CDR3 sequences listed, 15% to 20% were seen once. Material: blood. These receptors originate from a man aged 50 to 60 with Graves' hyperthyroidism.

This clonotype came up many times. The V gene is TRBV12-3 or TRBV12-4, the J gene TRBJ1-1; D perhaps matches TRBD1 (5 bases). The CDR3 loop spans 15 amino acids. V lost 1 base and J lost 1, with 10 bases in between. CDR3 loop: CASSLGITGNTEAFF. CDR3 nucleotides: TGTGCCAGCAGTTTAGGGATCACAGGGAACACTGAAGCTTTCTTT.

There are many counts of this clonotype. The chain couples TRBV27 to TRBJ2-5, with 14 bases identical to TRBD2. Germline lookup yields CDR1 MNHEY and CDR2 SMNVEV (reference sequence). V was pared by 6 bases and J by 2 bases, with 2 bases of the junction left unmatched. This CDR3 region has 15 residues. In DNA form, the CDR3 reads TGTGCCAGCAGGAGACTAGCGGGAGGGCAAGAGACCCAGTACTTC. This codes for CASRRLAGGQETQYF.

In this sample, this clonotype turned up many times. The rearrangement uses TRBV28 and TRBJ1-4; D is ambiguous. The germline gives CDR1 MDHEN, CDR2 SYDVKM. The CDR3 is 16 amino acids. The ends were cut back, 2 bases at V and 8 bases at J, with 18 bases in the middle. The CDR3 DNA sequence: TGTGCCAGCAGTTTAGGGTTTAGGGAAAGTGAGGAAAAACTGTTTTTT. It is translated as CASSLGFRESEEKLFF. Variable domain in full (rest from reference TRBV28 and TRBJ1-4): DVKVTQSSRYLVKRTGEKVFLECVQDMDHENMFWYRQDPGLGLRLIYFSYDVKMKEKGDIPEGYSVSREKKERFSLILESASTNQTSMYLCASSLGFRESEEKLFFGSGTQLSVL.

The sample holds many counts of this clonotype. CDR3 protein: CASSTGYEQYF. The CDR3 DNA reads as TGTGCCAGCAGCACCGGATACGAGCAGTACTTC. The chain couples TRBV7-2 to TRBJ2-7; D is unclear. V dropped 5 bases and J dropped 4 bases, with 6 bases sitting between them. Germline V gene data show CDR1 as SGHTA and CDR2 as FQGNSA. This CDR3 has 11 amino acids.

This clonotype showed up just a few times. This chain uses TRBV7-9 with TRBJ2-3; unclear D gene. This CDR3 spans 14 amino acids. V was clipped by 1 base and J by 4 bases, with 9 bases between them. Germline V gene data show CDR1 as SEHNR and CDR2 as FQNEAQ (reference sequence). CDR3 loop: CASSLETIADTQYF. In DNA form, the CDR3 reads TGTGCCAGCAGCTTAGAGACGATCGCAGATACGCAGTATTTT.

This clonotype was counted ten times or more. This chain joins TRBV10-2 and TRBJ2-1; no clear D. Trimming pared 10 bases from V and 3 bases from J, leaving 10 bases between. CDR3 length equals 12 residues. CDR1 is WSHSY and CDR2 is SAAADI in the germline V gene. DNA for the CDR3: TGCGCCACTGGTTGGGGCTACAATGAGCAGTTCTTC. This gives the protein CATGWGYNEQFF.

CDR3 protein: CASSIRSGANVLTF. Written as DNA, the CDR3 is TGTGCCAGTAGTATCCGGTCTGGGGCCAACGTCCTGACTTTC. The V gene is TRBV19, the J gene TRBJ2-6; D not certain. Trimming took 3 bases from V and 1 from J, leaving 4 bases between them. The CDR3 runs 14 residues. Germline V gene lookup returns CDR1 LNHDA and CDR2 SQIVND (reference sequence).

The table lists this clonotype with many counts. The chain has TRBV6-2 or TRBV6-3 and TRBJ2-1; no clear D. The CDR3 has 13 residues. CDR1 and CDR2 (germline): MNHEY, SVGEGT. Trimming pared 1 base from V and 9 bases from J, leaving 10 bases between. The CDR3 bases are TGTGCCAGCAGTTACTGGCCCGGCAGTGAGCAGTTCTTC. As protein: CASSYWPGSEQFF.

This clonotype occurred a few times. As DNA, the CDR3 is TGCGCCAGCAGCCCCTTAACTAGCGGGAGTCAGACCGGGGAGCTGTTTTTT. It is translated as CASSPLTSGSQTGELFF. V and J are TRBV5-1 and TRBJ2-2; 11 bases are shared with TRBD2. This CDR3 has 17 amino acids. Germline V gene lookup returns CDR1 SGHRS and CDR2 YFSETQ. Trimming at V came to 4 bases and at J to 5 bases, leaving 10 bases not matched to a gene. Together with reference TRBV5-1 and TRBJ2-2, the CDR3 gives the full variable domain: KAGVTQTPRYLIKTRGQQVTLSCSPISGHRSVSWYQQTPGQGLQFLFEYFSETQRNKGNFPGRFSGRQFSNSRSEMNVSTLELGDSALYLCASSPLTSGSQTGELFFGEGSRLTVL.